Shown below are 18 T cell receptor beta chains from a single sample sequenced in a study of technical replicates of blood from a few donors (TCRdb year 2017). Library prep was done by the immunoSEQ multiplex PCR assay. The table was pulled from immuneACCESS by TCRdb, which kept in-frame rearrangements only. Such tables lose some clones; where checked, under half of the loss comes from unresolved V genes, and the rest has no known cause. The table for this sample lists 85,000 to 100,000 clones; 95% of them were counted only once. 0.23% of the sample rests with the top ten. The sequenced material came from T cells isolated from PBMCs. These TCRs come from a human donor in good health.

The J gene is TRBJ2-7, the V gene TRBV27; 11 positions agree with TRBD2. Losses at the gene ends were 5 bases for V and 1 base for J; bases not matched to a gene: 10. The CDR3 runs 17 residues. CDR1 and CDR2 from the germline V gene are MNHEY and SMNVEV (reference sequence). CDR3 bases: TGTGCCAGCAGTCCTGAGACTAGCGGGGTGTCTTCCTACGAGCAGTACTTC. Translating it yields CASSPETSGVSSYEQYF.

This rearrangement joins TRBV25-1 to TRBJ1-2; weak D call: TRBD1 (6 bases). V shed 9 bases and J shed 2 bases, with 10 bases lying between them. Germline assignment: CDR1 MGHDK and CDR2 SYGVNS. The CDR3 contains 12 residues. CDR3: CASTGPNYGYTF. As DNA, the CDR3 is TGTGCCAGTACAGGGCCCAACTATGGCTACACCTTC.

The chain carries TRBV7-9 and TRBJ1-4, with D possibly TRBD1 on 6 matching bases. Germline V gives CDR1 SEHNR, CDR2 FQNEAQ (reference sequence). This CDR3 is 18 amino acids long. Trimming left V 5 bases short and J 3 bases short, with 22 bases between. The CDR3 region is CASSPRTRTGWANEKLFF. DNA of the CDR3: TGTGCCAGCAGCCCCCGGACGAGAACAGGGTGGGCTAATGAAAAACTGTTTTTT.

The CDR3, as DNA: TGCGCCAGCAGTGAGGACCAGGCTTCACCCCTCCACTTT. Its protein is CASSEDQASPLHF. This rearrangement joins TRBV10-1 to TRBJ1-6, with D uncertain. This CDR3 region has 13 residues. V lost 2 bases and J 9 bases, leaving 8 bases between the germline ends. The germline CDR1 and CDR2 sequences are WNHNN and SYGVQD (reference sequence).

The chain employs TRBV4-1 and TRBJ2-7; 9 bases match TRBD2. This CDR3 region has 16 residues. Germline V gene lookup returns CDR1 MGHRA and CDR2 YSYEKL. After removal of 0 bases from V and 3 bases from J, the junction contained 6 bases not matched to a gene. The CDR3 sequence is CASSQDGSGGYYEQYF. The CDR3, as DNA: TGCGCCAGCAGCCAAGATGGGAGCGGGGGGTACTACGAGCAGTACTTC.

The V call is TRBV7-8, the J call TRBJ1-5; D is perhaps TRBD1 (5 bases). CDR1 SGHVS and CDR2 FQNEAQ come from the germline V gene. This CDR3 contains 15 residues. V was shortened by 0 bases and J by 7 bases, with 13 bases between the two germline ends. CDR3 loop: CASSLAPGGGQPQHF. Here the CDR3 DNA reads TGTGCCAGCAGCTTAGCTCCTGGGGGAGGGCAGCCCCAGCATTTT. The full variable domain, completed using reference TRBV7-8 and TRBJ1-5, is GAGVSQSPRYKVAKRGQDVALRCDPISGHVSLFWYQQALGQGPEFLTYFQNEAQLDKSGLPSDRFFAERPEGSVSTLKIQRTQQEDSAVYLCASSLAPGGGQPQHFGDGTRLSIL.

In DNA, the CDR3 is TGCGCCAGCAGCTTGCAAGGCCAGGGTGACACCATATATTTT. As protein: CASSLQGQGDTIYF. The gene calls are TRBV5-1 and TRBJ1-3; possibly TRBD1 for D (5 bases). The CDR3 sequence is 14 residues long. V lost 1 base, J lost 8 bases, and 13 bases lay in between. CDR1 is SGHRS and CDR2 is YFSETQ in the germline V gene.

V is TRBV19 and J is TRBJ2-1; D gene unclear. V lost 5 bases and J lost 5, with 7 bases in between. The CDR3 sequence is 12 residues long. Germline V gives CDR1 LNHDA, CDR2 SQIVND (reference sequence). CDR3 region: CASSPENNEQFF. The CDR3 nucleotides are TGTGCCAGTAGTCCGGAGAACAATGAGCAGTTCTTC.

This sequence joins TRBV5-1 and TRBJ1-4; tentatively, D is TRBD1 (6 bases). Germline assignment: CDR1 SGHRS and CDR2 YFSETQ. The CDR3 runs to 14 residues. V was cut by 4 bases and J by 3 bases, with 10 bases left in between. The DNA of the CDR3 is TGCGCCAGCAGCGACAGGACGGCTAATGAAAAACTGTTTTTT. Protein product: CASSDRTANEKLFF.

The chain employs TRBV5-4 and TRBJ1-2; tentative D call: TRBD1 (5 bases). The germline V gene encodes CDR1 SGHNT and CDR2 YYREEE (reference sequence). V lost 2 bases to trimming and J lost 4 bases, with 12 bases between them. The length of the CDR3 is 14 residues. The CDR3 DNA is TGTGCCAGCAGCTTCAGGGCAGCTGGCTATGGCTACACCTTC. This sequence encodes CASSFRAAGYGYTF.

V is TRBV18 and J is TRBJ2-7; a weak D match, TRBD1 (5 bases). From germline, CDR1 is KGHSH and CDR2 LQKENI. V lost 1 base and J lost 4, with 11 bases in between. The CDR3 runs to 14 residues. CDR3 sequence (DNA): TGTGCCAGCTCACCACAGGGGTTTGGTTACGAGCAGTACTTC. Protein product: CASSPQGFGYEQYF.

This sequence joins TRBV25-1 and TRBJ1-2; D possibly corresponds to TRBD1 (5 bases). The CDR3 contains 14 residues. V lost 2 bases and J lost 0, with 7 bases in between. Germline CDR1 and CDR2: MGHDK and SYGVNS. The CDR3 loop reads CASSEKGANYGYTF. CDR3 in DNA: TGTGCCAGCAGTGAAAAAGGGGCTAACTATGGCTACACCTTC.

The V and J genes are TRBV7-2 and TRBJ1-1; D gene unclear. The CDR3 contains 14 residues. V was shortened by 4 bases and J by 7 bases, with 16 bases between the two germline ends. Germline values: CDR1 SGHTA, CDR2 FQGNSA. The CDR3 reads CASSSGRAAFEAFF. CDR3 coding DNA: TGTGCCAGCAGCTCGGGGAGGGCGGCATTTGAAGCTTTCTTT.

The chain combines TRBV29-1 with TRBJ2-3, with 10 nucleotides matching TRBD1. Germline lookup yields CDR1 SQVTM and CDR2 ANQGSEA. V trimming: 3 bases; J trimming: 4 bases; junction bases outside the gene matches: 7. The CDR3 is 15 amino acids. CDR3 loop: CSVELRDRGPDTQYF. DNA for the CDR3: TGCAGCGTTGAGCTCCGGGACAGGGGACCAGATACGCAGTATTTT.

This chain links TRBV7-2 with TRBJ1-1; D possibly corresponds to TRBD1 (5 bases). Trimming cost V 1 base and J 1 base, with 10 bases left between them. The germline CDR1 and CDR2 sequences are SGHTA and FQGNSA. The CDR3 sequence is 15 residues long. CDR3 DNA: TGTGCCAGCAGCTTAGTCGCAGGGTCGAACACTGAAGCTTTCTTT. This translates into CASSLVAGSNTEAFF.

The chain recombines TRBV6-5 with TRBJ2-1; TRBD1 matches at 9 bases. Germline CDR1 reads MNHEY; CDR2 reads SVGAGI. Losses at the gene ends were 2 bases for V and 6 bases for J; bases not matched to a gene: 2. The CDR3 is made up of 14 amino acids. The CDR3 spells CASSYPGQGNEQFF. CDR3 DNA sequence: TGTGCCAGCAGTTACCCGGGACAGGGCAATGAGCAGTTCTTC.

The chain combines TRBV7-6 with TRBJ2-7; 9 nucleotides align to TRBD2. The CDR3 has 15 residues. Trimming removed 5 bases from V and 1 base from J; junction bases left unmatched: 6. CDR1 is SGHVS and CDR2 is FNYEAQ in the germline V gene. The CDR3 coding sequence is TGTGCCAGCAGCACCAGACTAGCGGAGTCCTACGAGCAGTACTTC. Its protein product is CASSTRLAESYEQYF.

The rearrangement joins TRBV9 to TRBJ2-1; 11 bases map to TRBD2. The CDR3 has 16 residues. V was pared by 1 base and J by 3 bases, with 3 bases of the junction left unmatched. CDR1 and CDR2 (germline): SGDLS, YYNGEE. The CDR3 reads CASSVNSGRGYNEQFF. The CDR3, as DNA: TGTGCCAGCAGCGTAAATAGCGGGAGGGGCTACAATGAGCAGTTCTTC.